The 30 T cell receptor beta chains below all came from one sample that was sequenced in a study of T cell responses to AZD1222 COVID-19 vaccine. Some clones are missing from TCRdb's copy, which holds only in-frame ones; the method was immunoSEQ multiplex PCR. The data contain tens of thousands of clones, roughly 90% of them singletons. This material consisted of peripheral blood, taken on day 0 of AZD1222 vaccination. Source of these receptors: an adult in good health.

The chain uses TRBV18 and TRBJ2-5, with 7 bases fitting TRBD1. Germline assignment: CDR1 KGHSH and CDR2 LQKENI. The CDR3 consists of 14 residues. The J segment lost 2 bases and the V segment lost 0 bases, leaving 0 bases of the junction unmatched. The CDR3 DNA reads TGTGCCAGCTCACCACCGGGACAGCAAGAGACCCAGTACTTC. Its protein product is CASSPPGQQETQYF.

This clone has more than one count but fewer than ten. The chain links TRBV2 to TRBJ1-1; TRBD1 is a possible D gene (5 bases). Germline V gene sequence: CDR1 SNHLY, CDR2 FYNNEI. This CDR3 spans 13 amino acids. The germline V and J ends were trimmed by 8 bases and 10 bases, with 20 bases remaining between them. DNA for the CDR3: TGTGCCAGCGGGGCGTCTTTGGGAGGGCGAGCTTTCTTT. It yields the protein CASGASLGGRAFF.

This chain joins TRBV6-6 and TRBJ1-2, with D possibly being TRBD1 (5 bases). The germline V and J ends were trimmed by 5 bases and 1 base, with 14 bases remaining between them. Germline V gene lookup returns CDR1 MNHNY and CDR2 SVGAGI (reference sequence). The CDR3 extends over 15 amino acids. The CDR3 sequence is CASSPSSGVNYGYTF. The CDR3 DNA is TGTGCCAGCAGTCCCTCCTCGGGGGTTAACTATGGCTACACCTTC.

The CDR3 DNA is TGTGCCAGTAGCGGCCAGGGGGCAATTCAGCCCCAGCATTTT. Protein product: CASSGQGAIQPQHF. The chain couples TRBV19 to TRBJ1-5; 8 bases align to TRBD1. V gave up 6 bases and J gave up 6 bases; unmatched junction bases: 7. Germline lookup yields CDR1 LNHDA and CDR2 SQIVND (reference sequence). The CDR3 is made up of 14 amino acids.

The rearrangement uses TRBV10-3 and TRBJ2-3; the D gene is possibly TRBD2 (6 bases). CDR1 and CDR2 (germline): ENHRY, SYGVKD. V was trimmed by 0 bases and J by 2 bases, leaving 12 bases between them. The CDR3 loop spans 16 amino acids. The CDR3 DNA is TGTGCCATCAGTGAGTCATCGGGGGTGGTCACAGATACGCAGTATTTT. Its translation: CAISESSGVVTDTQYF.

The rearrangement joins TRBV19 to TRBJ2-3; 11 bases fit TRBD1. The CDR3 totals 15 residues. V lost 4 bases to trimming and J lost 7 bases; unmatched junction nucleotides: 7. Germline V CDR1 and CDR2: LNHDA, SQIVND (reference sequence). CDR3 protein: CASSRDRGFVNTQYF. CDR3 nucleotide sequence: TGTGCCAGTAGTAGGGACAGGGGGTTTGTGAATACGCAGTATTTT.

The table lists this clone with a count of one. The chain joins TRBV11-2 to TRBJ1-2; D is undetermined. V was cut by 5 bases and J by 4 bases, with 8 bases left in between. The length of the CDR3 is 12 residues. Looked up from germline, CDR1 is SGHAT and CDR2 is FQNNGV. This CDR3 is CASSPGSYGYTF. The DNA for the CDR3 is TGTGCCAGCAGCCCCGGGAGCTATGGCTACACCTTC.

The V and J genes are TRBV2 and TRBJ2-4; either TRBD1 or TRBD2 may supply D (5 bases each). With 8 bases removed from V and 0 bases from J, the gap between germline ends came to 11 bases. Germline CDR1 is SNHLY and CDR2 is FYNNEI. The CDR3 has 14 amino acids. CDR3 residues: CASQDGAAKNIQYF. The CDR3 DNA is TGTGCCAGCCAGGACGGGGCAGCCAAAAACATTCAGTACTTC.

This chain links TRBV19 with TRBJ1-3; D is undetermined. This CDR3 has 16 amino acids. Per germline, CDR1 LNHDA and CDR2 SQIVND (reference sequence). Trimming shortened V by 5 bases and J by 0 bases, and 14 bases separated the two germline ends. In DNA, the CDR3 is TGTGCCAGTAGTGATTATCGGGAACCCTCTGGAAACACCATATATTTT. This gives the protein CASSDYREPSGNTIYF. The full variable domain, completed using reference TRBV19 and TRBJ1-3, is DGGITQSPKYLFRKEGQNVTLSCEQNLNHDAMYWYRQDPGQGLRLIYYSQIVNDFQKGDIAEGYSVSREKKESFPLTVTSAQKNPTAFYLCASSDYREPSGNTIYFGEGSWLTVV.

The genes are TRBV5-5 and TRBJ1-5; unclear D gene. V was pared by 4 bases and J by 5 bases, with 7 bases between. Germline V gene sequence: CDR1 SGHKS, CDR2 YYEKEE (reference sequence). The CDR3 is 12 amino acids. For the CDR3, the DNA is TGTGCCAGCAGCCGGTGGGATCAGCCCCAGCATTTT. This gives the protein CASSRWDQPQHF.

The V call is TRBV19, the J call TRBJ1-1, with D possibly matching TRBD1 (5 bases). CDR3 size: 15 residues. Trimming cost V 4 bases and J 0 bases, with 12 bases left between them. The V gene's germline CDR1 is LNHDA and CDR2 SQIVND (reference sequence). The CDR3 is CASSRGRPLNTEAFF. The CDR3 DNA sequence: TGTGCCAGTAGTAGGGGCAGGCCTTTGAACACTGAAGCTTTCTTT.

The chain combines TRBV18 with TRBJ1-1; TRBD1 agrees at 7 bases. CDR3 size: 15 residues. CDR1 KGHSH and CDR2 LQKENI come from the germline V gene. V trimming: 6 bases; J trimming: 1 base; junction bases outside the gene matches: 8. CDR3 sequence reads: CASSPRQGGNTEAFF. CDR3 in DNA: TGTGCCAGCTCGCCTCGACAGGGCGGGAACACTGAAGCTTTCTTT.

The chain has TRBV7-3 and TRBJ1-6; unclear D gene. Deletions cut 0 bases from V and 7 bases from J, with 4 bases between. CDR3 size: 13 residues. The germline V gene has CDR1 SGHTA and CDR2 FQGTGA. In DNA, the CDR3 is TGTGCCAGCAGCTTAACGGCAAATTCACCCCTCCACTTT. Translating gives CASSLTANSPLHF.

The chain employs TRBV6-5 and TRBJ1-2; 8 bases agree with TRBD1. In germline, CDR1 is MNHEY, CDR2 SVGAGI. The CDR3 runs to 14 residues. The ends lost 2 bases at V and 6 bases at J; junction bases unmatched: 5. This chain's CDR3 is CASSYGTGVNGYTF. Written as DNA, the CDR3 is TGTGCCAGCAGTTACGGGACAGGCGTCAATGGCTACACCTTC.

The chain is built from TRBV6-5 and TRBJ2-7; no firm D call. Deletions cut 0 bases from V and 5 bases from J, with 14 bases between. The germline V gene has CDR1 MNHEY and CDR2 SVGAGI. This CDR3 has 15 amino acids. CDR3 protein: CASSYSRRPTDEQYF. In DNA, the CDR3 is TGTGCCAGCAGTTACTCGAGGCGTCCGACCGACGAGCAGTACTTC.

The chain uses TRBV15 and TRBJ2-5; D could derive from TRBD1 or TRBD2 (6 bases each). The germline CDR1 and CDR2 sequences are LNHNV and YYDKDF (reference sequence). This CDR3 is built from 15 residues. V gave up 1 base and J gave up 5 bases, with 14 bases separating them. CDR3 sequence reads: CATSRAKGGSETQYF. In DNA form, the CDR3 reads TGTGCCACCAGCAGAGCCAAGGGGGGTTCGGAGACCCAGTACTTC.

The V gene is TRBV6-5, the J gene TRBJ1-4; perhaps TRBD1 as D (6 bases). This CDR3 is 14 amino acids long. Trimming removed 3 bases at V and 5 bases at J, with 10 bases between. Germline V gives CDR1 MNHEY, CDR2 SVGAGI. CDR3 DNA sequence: TGTGCCAGCAGTTATGACAGGACAAATGAAAAACTGTTTTTT. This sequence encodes CASSYDRTNEKLFF.

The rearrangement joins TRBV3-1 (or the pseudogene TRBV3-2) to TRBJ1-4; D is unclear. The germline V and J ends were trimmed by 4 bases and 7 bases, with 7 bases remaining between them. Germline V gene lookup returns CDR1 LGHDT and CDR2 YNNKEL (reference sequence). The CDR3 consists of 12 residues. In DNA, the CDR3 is TGTGCCAGCAGCCGACTAACTGAAAAACTGTTTTTT. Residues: CASSRLTEKLFF.

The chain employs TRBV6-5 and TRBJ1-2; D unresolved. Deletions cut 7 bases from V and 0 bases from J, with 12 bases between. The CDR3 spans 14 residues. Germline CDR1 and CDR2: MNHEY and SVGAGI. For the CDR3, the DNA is TGTGCCAGCACCCAAGGGTTTACTAACTATGGCTACACCTTC. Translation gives CASTQGFTNYGYTF.

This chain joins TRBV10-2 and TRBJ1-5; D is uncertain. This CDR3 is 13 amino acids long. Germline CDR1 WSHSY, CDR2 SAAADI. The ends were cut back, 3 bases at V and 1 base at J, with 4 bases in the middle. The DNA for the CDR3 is TGCGCCAGCAGTGATAGAAGCAATCAGCCCCAGCATTTT. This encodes CASSDRSNQPQHF.

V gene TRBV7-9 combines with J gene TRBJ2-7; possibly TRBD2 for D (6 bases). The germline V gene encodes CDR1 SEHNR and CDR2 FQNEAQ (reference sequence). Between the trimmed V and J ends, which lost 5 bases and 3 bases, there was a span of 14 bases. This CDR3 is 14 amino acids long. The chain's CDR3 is CASSVYSGDYEQYF. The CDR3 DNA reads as TGTGCCAGCAGCGTATACTCGGGAGACTACGAGCAGTACTTC.

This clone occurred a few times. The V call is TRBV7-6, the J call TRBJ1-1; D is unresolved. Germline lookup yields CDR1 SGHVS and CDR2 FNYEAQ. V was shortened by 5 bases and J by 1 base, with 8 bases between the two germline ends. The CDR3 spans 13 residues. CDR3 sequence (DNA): TGTGCCAGCAGCCAGGACGGGAACACTGAAGCTTTCTTT. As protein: CASSQDGNTEAFF.

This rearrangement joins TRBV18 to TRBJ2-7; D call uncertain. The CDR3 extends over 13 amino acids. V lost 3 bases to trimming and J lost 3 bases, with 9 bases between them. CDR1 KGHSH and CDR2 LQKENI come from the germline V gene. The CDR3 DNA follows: TGTGCCAGCTCACCTAAAGGAGTCTACGAGCAGTACTTC. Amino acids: CASSPKGVYEQYF.

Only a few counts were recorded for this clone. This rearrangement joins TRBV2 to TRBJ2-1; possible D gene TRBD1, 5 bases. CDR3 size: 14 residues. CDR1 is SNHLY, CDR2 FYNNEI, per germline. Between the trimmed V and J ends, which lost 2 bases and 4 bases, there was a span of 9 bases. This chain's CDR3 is CASSEWGRYNEQFF. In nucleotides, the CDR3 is TGTGCCAGCAGTGAATGGGGCCGGTACAATGAGCAGTTCTTC.

In DNA, the CDR3 is TGTGCCAGCAGTCCCCAGAGCCATAGCAATCAGCCCCAGCATTTT. It is translated as CASSPQSHSNQPQHF. The rearrangement joins TRBV6-5 to TRBJ1-5; no firm D call. This CDR3 has 15 residues. V was shortened by 5 bases and J by 0 bases, with 11 bases between the two germline ends. Germline V gene lookup returns CDR1 MNHEY and CDR2 SVGAGI.

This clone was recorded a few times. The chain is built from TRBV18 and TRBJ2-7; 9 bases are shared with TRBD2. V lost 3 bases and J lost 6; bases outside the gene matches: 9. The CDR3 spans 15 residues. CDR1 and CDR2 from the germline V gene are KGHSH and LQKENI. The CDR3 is CASSPAGVAGAEQYF. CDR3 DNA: TGTGCCAGCTCACCCGCCGGGGTAGCGGGGGCCGAGCAGTACTTC.

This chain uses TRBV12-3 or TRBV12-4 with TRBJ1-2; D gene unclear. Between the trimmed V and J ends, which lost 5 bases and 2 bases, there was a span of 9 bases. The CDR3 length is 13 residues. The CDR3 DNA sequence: TGTGCCAGCAGTCCACAGCAGAACTATGGCTACACCTTC. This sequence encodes CASSPQQNYGYTF.

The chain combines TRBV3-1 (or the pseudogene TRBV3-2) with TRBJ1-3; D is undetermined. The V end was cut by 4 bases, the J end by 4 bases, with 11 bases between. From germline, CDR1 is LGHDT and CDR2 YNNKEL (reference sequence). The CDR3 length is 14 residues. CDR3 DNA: TGTGCCAGCAGCCCCCAAGCCCCAGGAAACACCATATATTTT. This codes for CASSPQAPGNTIYF.

The CDR3 reads CASSYFGTEAFF. In nucleotides, the CDR3 is TGTGCCAGCAGTTACTTTGGGACTGAAGCTTTCTTT. This chain links TRBV12-3 or TRBV12-4 with TRBJ1-1; D gene ambiguous. The CDR3 has 12 residues. V was cut by 4 bases and J by 5 bases, with 8 bases left in between.

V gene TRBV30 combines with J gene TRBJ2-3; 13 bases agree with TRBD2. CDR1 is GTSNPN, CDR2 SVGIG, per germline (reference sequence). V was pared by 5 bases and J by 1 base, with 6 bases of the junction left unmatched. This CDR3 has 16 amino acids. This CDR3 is CAWLTGLAGGTDTQYF. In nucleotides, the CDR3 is TGTGCCTGGCTGACCGGACTAGCGGGGGGCACAGATACGCAGTATTTT. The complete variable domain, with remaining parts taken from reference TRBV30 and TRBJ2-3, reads SQTIHQWPATLVQPVGSPLSLECTVEGTSNPNLYWYRQAAGRGLQLLFYSVGIGQISSEVPQNLSASRPQDRQFILSSKKLLLSDSGFYLCAWLTGLAGGTDTQYFGPGTRLTVL.